Each of the 9 T cell receptor beta chains below was sequenced from the same sample in a study of blood T cell repertoires in COVID-19 (TCRdb year 2020). Libraries came from the immunoSEQ multiplex PCR assay. TCRdb holds this immuneACCESS table with in-frame rearrangements only. Some clones are missing; in checked studies, unresolved V genes explain under half, and the rest has no known cause. Here the sample has over 120,000 clones; more than 65% occur a single time. The ten largest clones add up to 10% of the sample. Sequencing was performed on peripheral blood. The receptor set was obtained from a man in his sixties with active or convalescent COVID-19.

This chain uses TRBV15 with TRBJ1-4, with D hard to call. V was pared by 2 bases and J by 6 bases, with 13 bases between. The length of the CDR3 is 15 residues. Germline values: CDR1 LNHNV, CDR2 YYDKDF (reference sequence). Written as DNA, the CDR3 is TGTGCCACCAGCAGAAGACGGTCTCGGGATGAAAAACTGTTTTTT. Protein: CATSRRRSRDEKLFF.

The CDR3 coding sequence is TGTGCCAGCAGGACAGGGGGCAGTCAAGAGACCCAGTACTTC. Translating it yields CASRTGGSQETQYF. The rearrangement uses TRBV6-5 and TRBJ2-5; 10 bases map to TRBD1. The CDR3 spans 14 residues. Germline values: CDR1 MNHEY, CDR2 SVGAGI. With V trimmed by 6 bases and J by 2 bases, 3 bases remained unmatched.

The rearrangement uses TRBV25-1 and TRBJ2-5; maybe TRBD2 (5 bases). Trimming removed 6 bases from V and 2 bases from J, with 7 bases in between. Germline V gives CDR1 MGHDK, CDR2 SYGVNS. This CDR3 comprises 12 residues. DNA for the CDR3: TGTGCCAGCAGGAGGGAGCAAGAGACCCAGTACTTC. Translated: CASRREQETQYF.

This clone was seen more than once but under ten times. The chain couples TRBV18 to TRBJ2-7; 11 nucleotides align to TRBD2. Germline CDR1 and CDR2: KGHSH and LQKENI. The V gene end was trimmed by 4 bases and the J gene end by 6 bases; junction bases not matched to a gene: 2. The CDR3 covers 13 residues. CDR3 region: CASSRTSGSEQYV. The CDR3 coding sequence is TGTGCCAGCTCACGTACTAGCGGGAGCGAGCAGTACGTC.

The chain uses TRBV19 and TRBJ1-4; D may be TRBD1 (5 bases). The CDR3 has 15 amino acids. V was trimmed by 6 bases and J by 5 bases, leaving 16 bases between them. Germline lookup yields CDR1 LNHDA and CDR2 SQIVND (reference sequence). The chain's CDR3 is CASRPGDGLNEKLFF. CDR3 nucleotides: TGTGCCAGTAGACCCGGGGACGGACTAAATGAAAAACTGTTTTTT.

The chain links TRBV5-8 to TRBJ1-1; D gene uncertain. The CDR3 is 17 residues long. V lost 0 bases and J lost 0, with 15 bases in between. The germline gives CDR1 SGHTS, CDR2 YDEGEE. CDR3 amino acids: CASSLGIQTNMNTEAFF. In DNA, the CDR3 is TGTGCCAGCAGCTTGGGAATACAGACCAACATGAACACTGAAGCTTTCTTT.

The chain uses TRBV3-1 (or the pseudogene TRBV3-2) and TRBJ2-5; 9 bases line up with TRBD1. The length of the CDR3 is 15 residues. Looked up from germline, CDR1 is LGHDT and CDR2 is YNNKEL (reference sequence). The trim removed 5 bases at V and 9 bases at J, leaving 13 bases unmatched. The CDR3 loop is CASSAQGASVAAQYF. The CDR3 DNA follows: TGTGCCAGCAGCGCACAGGGGGCCTCGGTGGCGGCCCAGTACTTC.

The V and J genes are TRBV11-2 and TRBJ2-7; perhaps TRBD1 as D (5 bases). Germline assignment: CDR1 SGHAT and CDR2 FQNNGV. There are 14 residues in the CDR3. With 5 bases removed from V and 2 bases from J, the gap between germline ends came to 13 bases. Here the CDR3 reads CASSLTQGTYEQYV. CDR3 DNA: TGTGCCAGCAGCCTCACTCAGGGAACCTACGAGCAGTACGTC.

The chain is built from TRBV7-2 and TRBJ2-5; a weak D match, TRBD2 (6 bases). The CDR3 is 14 residues long. The ends were cut back, 5 bases at V and 2 bases at J, with 12 bases in the middle. Per the germline V gene, CDR1 is SGHTA and CDR2 is FQGNSA. The CDR3 region has the DNA TGTGCCAGCAGCCAAGGGGACTTTCAAGAGACCCAGTACTTC. As protein: CASSQGDFQETQYF.